The 21 T cell receptor beta chains presented below share a single source sample, sequenced in a study of CD8+CD57+ T cells in acquired aplastic anemia. Researchers used genomic DNA as the template to profile TCR beta VDJ and CDR3. Each CDR3 protein is one row after TCRdb ran MiXCR on the reads. The sample comprises over 150,000 distinct CDR3 sequences, roughly half of which are singletons, and 15% to 20% rests with the top ten. The sequenced sample was sorted CD4+, CD8+, or CD8+CD57+ T cells (not recorded which) from PBMCs. These receptors originate from a human donor in good health, serving as a control.

This clonotype occurred many times. V gene TRBV6-2 or TRBV6-3 combines with J gene TRBJ2-3, with TRBD2 identical over 7 bases. In germline, CDR1 is MNHEY, CDR2 SVGEGT. J lost 1 base, V lost 7 bases, and 8 bases had no gene match. This CDR3 has 15 residues. This CDR3 reads CASNRGETRTDTQYF. The DNA for the CDR3 is TGTGCCAGCAATCGGGGGGAGACTCGCACAGATACGCAGTATTTT.

This rearrangement joins TRBV20-1 to TRBJ2-5; D remains ambiguous. The J call may be mistaken, given a closer DNA end match to TRBJ2-7. This CDR3 is 12 amino acids long. In germline, CDR1 is DFQATT, CDR2 SNEGSKA (reference sequence). CDR3 amino acids: CSARHQDYEQYF. Written as DNA, the CDR3 is TGCAGTGCTAGACATCAGGACTACGAGCAGTACTTC.

The genes are TRBV20-1 and TRBJ1-5; TRBD1 might be the D (6 bases). Deletions cut 0 bases from V and 6 bases from J, with 15 bases between. Germline values: CDR1 DFQATT, CDR2 SNEGSKA (reference sequence). The CDR3 is 15 amino acids. The CDR3 region is CSARDTSQGSQPQHF. The CDR3 DNA is TGCAGTGCTAGAGATACGTCGCAGGGGAGTCAGCCCCAGCATTTT.

This rearrangement joins TRBV7-6 to TRBJ2-7; no clear D gene. Germline assignment: CDR1 SGHVS and CDR2 FNYEAQ. The CDR3 extends over 14 amino acids. V was pared by 5 bases and J by 2 bases, with 13 bases between. In DNA form, the CDR3 reads TGTGCCAGCAGCCTTTCTCTCAGCACCTACGAGCAGTACTTC. Translating it yields CASSLSLSTYEQYF.

A note on this clonotype: Its ends do not fully match the called genes, so a read error is possible. CDR3: CASSWTARNEKLFF. CDR3 sequence (DNA): TGTGCCAGTAGTTGGACAGCTCGTAATGAAAAACTGTTCTTT. The chain combines TRBV6-5 with TRBJ1-4, with D possibly TRBD1 on 6 matching bases. In germline, CDR1 is MNHEY, CDR2 SVGAGI. The CDR3 sequence is 14 residues long.

This clonotype was detected ten times or more. The V call is TRBV4-3, the J call TRBJ1-1; D not resolved. V gave up 4 bases and J gave up 0 bases, with 12 bases separating them. Germline CDR1 reads LGHNA; CDR2 reads YSLEER. The CDR3 extends over 15 amino acids. In DNA, the CDR3 is TGCGCCAGCAGCCGGAATTCGGCCCTGAACACTGAAGCTTTCTTT. Residues: CASSRNSALNTEAFF.

With regard to this clonotype: A junction end diverges from the germline sequence, so it may reflect a read error. This chain joins TRBV7-8 and TRBJ2-7, with 10 bases that match TRBD2. From germline, CDR1 is SGHVS and CDR2 FQNEAQ. The CDR3 runs to 15 residues. This CDR3 reads CASSQTSGVSYEQYF. In DNA, the CDR3 is TGCGCCAGCAGCCAAACTAGCGGGGTCTCCTACGAGCAGTACTTC.

This clonotype has just one count. This rearrangement joins TRBV15 to TRBJ2-5, with D perhaps TRBD1 (5 bases). V was pared by 0 bases and J by 2 bases, with 10 bases between. Germline V lookup: CDR1 LNHNV, CDR2 YYDKDF (reference sequence). CDR3 size: 15 residues. The CDR3 nucleotides are TGTGCCACCAGCAGAGATATGGGGCCACAAGAGACCCAGTACTTC. Its protein product is CATSRDMGPQETQYF.

This chain uses TRBV7-9 with TRBJ2-1, with D possibly being TRBD2 (6 bases). This CDR3 has 14 amino acids. V lost 5 bases to trimming and J lost 8 bases, with 16 bases between them. The germline gives CDR1 SEHNR, CDR2 FQNEAQ (reference sequence). CDR3: CASSGRDSGYEQFF. CDR3 DNA: TGTGCCAGCAGCGGTAGGGACTCTGGGTATGAGCAGTTCTTC.

At least ten counts were recorded for this clonotype. This chain connects TRBV12-3 or TRBV12-4 to TRBJ1-1, with 7 bases identical to TRBD1. V lost 2 bases to trimming and J lost 1 base; unmatched junction nucleotides: 4. This CDR3 has 15 residues. CDR3: CASSLSGQRNTEAFF. As DNA, the CDR3 is TGTGCCAGCAGTTTATCGGGACAGAGGAACACTGAAGCTTTCTTT.

The chain links TRBV5-4 to TRBJ1-1; no clear D. There are 14 residues in the CDR3. Trimming took off 0 bases at V and 0 bases at J, with 6 bases between the two ends. Germline CDR1 SGHNT, CDR2 YYREEE (reference sequence). The CDR3 DNA reads TGTGCCAGCAGCTTGGACGTCATGAACACTGAAGCTTTCTTT. Encoded protein: CASSLDVMNTEAFF.

The V call is TRBV2, the J call TRBJ2-6; 7 nucleotides match TRBD1. The CDR3 spans 17 residues. J lost 4 bases, V lost 5 bases, and 11 bases had no gene match. CDR1 SNHLY and CDR2 FYNNEI come from the germline V gene. The CDR3 loop is CASSSGQVVGGANVLTF. The CDR3 DNA sequence: TGTGCCAGCAGTTCCGGACAGGTCGTAGGCGGGGCCAACGTCCTGACTTTC.

This clonotype was detected many times. The CDR3 reads CASSQAGNTEAFF. The CDR3, as DNA: TGCGCCAGCAGCCAAGCAGGGAACACTGAAGCTTTCTTT. V is TRBV4-1 and J is TRBJ1-1; the D is unclear. CDR1 and CDR2 (germline): MGHRA, YSYEKL. The CDR3 extends over 13 amino acids. The ends were cut back, 1 base at V and 1 base at J, with 4 bases in the middle.

Worth noting for this clonotype: A much larger clone is a single base away; this may be a read error. CDR3 residues: CASSQELSGGPYSEQFF. DNA of the CDR3: TGTGCCAGCAGCCAAGAGCTAAGCGGGGGCCCCTACAGTGAGCAGTTCTTC. The chain uses TRBV14 and TRBJ2-1, with 8 bases that match TRBD2. Per germline, CDR1 SGHDN and CDR2 FVKESK. The CDR3 runs to 17 residues.

The chain employs TRBV24-1 and TRBJ2-3; maybe TRBD2 (6 bases). Trimming cost V 3 bases and J 11 bases, with 20 bases left between them. Germline CDR1 reads KGHDR; CDR2 reads SFDVKD. This CDR3 contains 15 residues. CDR3 protein: CATSDGTRIGNEQYF. The CDR3 nucleotides read TGTGCCACCAGTGATGGGACTCGAATTGGTAATGAGCAGTATTTT.

This clonotype occurred once. The rearrangement links TRBV19 to TRBJ1-2, with TRBD1 matching 8 bases. Per germline, CDR1 LNHDA and CDR2 SQIVND (reference sequence). The trim removed 3 bases at V and 5 bases at J, leaving 2 bases unmatched. This CDR3 spans 13 amino acids. This chain's CDR3 is CASSMGTGYGYTF. As DNA, the CDR3 is TGTGCCAGTAGTATGGGGACAGGTTATGGCTACACCTTC.

The CDR3 sequence: CASSAQGALTDTQYF. The CDR3 bases are TGTGCCAGCAGTGCCCAGGGGGCCCTCACAGATACGCAGTATTTT. The V gene is TRBV25-1, the J gene TRBJ2-3, with TRBD1 matching 8 bases. From germline, CDR1 is MGHDK and CDR2 SYGVNS. This CDR3 has 15 residues. V lost 4 bases to trimming and J lost 2 bases; unmatched junction nucleotides: 5.

The chain links TRBV7-9 to TRBJ2-1; 9 bases align to TRBD2. In germline, CDR1 is SEHNR, CDR2 FQNEAQ (reference sequence). The junction had 8 bases not matched to a gene; V was cut back by 7 bases and J by 7 bases. The CDR3 length is 14 residues. Here the CDR3 DNA reads TGTGCCAGCATCGGGACTAGCAGTGGGAATGAGCAGTTCTTC. Translation gives CASIGTSSGNEQFF.

This clonotype appeared a few times. V usage is TRBV6-5 and J usage is TRBJ1-2, with a weak D call TRBD1 (6 bases). This CDR3 is built from 15 residues. Trimming took 5 bases from V and 6 from J, leaving 19 bases between them. CDR1 and CDR2 from the germline V gene are MNHEY and SVGAGI. The CDR3 coding sequence is TGTGCCAGCAGTCAGGGGACGAGGGGAGGGAATGGCTACACCTTC. It codes for CASSQGTRGGNGYTF.

This clonotype was seen ten or more times. This chain uses TRBV20-1 with TRBJ1-4; 9 nucleotides agree with TRBD1. The J segment lost 8 bases and the V segment lost 4 bases, leaving 5 bases of the junction unmatched. The CDR3 is made up of 13 amino acids. Germline loops: CDR1 DFQATT, CDR2 SNEGSKA (reference sequence). The CDR3 sequence is CSAKDRGKEKLFF. As DNA, the CDR3 is TGCAGTGCTAAGGACAGGGGAAAGGAAAAACTGTTTTTT.

The gene calls are TRBV2 and TRBJ1-1; D gene uncertain. CDR1 is SNHLY and CDR2 is FYNNEI in the germline V gene. Deletions cut 0 bases from V and 0 bases from J, with 8 bases between. The CDR3 extends over 15 amino acids. The CDR3 nucleotides read TGTGCCAGCAGTGAAGCTCCCGTACTGAACACTGAAGCTTTCTTT. The encoded protein is CASSEAPVLNTEAFF.